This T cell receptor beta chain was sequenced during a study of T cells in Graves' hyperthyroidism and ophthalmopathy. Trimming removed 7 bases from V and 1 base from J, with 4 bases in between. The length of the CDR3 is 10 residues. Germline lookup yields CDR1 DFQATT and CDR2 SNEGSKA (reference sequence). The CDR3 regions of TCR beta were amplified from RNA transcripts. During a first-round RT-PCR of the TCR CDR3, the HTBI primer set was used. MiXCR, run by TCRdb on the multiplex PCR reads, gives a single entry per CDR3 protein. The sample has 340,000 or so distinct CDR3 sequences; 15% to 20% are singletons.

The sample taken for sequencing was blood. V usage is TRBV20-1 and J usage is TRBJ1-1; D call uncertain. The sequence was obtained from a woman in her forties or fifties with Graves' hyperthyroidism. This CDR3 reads CSGWNTEAFF. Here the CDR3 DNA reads TGCAGTGGGTGGAACACTGAAGCTTTCTTT.